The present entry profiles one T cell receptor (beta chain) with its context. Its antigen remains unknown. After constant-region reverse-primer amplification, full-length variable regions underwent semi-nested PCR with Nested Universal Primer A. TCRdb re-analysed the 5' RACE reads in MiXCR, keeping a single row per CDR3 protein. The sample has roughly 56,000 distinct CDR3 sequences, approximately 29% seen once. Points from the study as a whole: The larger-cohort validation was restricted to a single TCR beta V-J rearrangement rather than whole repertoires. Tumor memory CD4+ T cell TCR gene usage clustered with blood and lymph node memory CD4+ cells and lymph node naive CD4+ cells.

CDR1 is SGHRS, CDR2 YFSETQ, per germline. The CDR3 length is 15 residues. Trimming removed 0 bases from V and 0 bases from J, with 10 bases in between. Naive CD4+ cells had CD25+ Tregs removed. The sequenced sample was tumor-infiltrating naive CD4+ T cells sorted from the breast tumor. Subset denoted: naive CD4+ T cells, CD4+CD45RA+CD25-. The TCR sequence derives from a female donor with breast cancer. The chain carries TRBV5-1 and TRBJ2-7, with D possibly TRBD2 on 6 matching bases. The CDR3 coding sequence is TGCGCCAGCAGCTTGGGGCTAGCGAACTCCTACGAGCAGTACTTC. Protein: CASSLGLANSYEQYF.